Listed here are 24 T cell receptor beta chains from one sample, sequenced in a study of blood T cell repertoires in COVID-19 (dated by TCRdb to 2018 to 2021). The method behind the library was the immunoSEQ multiplex PCR assay. TCRdb provides this immuneACCESS table in a form limited to in-frame rearrangements. Some clones are lacking; in checked studies, under half of them reflect an unresolved V gene, and why the rest are absent is not known. This sample gives fewer than 300,000 clones in total; about 89% of them show up just once. The ten largest make up around 0.84% of the sample. Sequencing was performed on peripheral blood. These receptors all stem from a man in his thirties or forties with acute or convalescent COVID-19.

This chain links TRBV9 with TRBJ2-3; D uncertain. With 3 bases removed from V and 5 bases from J, the gap between germline ends came to 10 bases. Per the germline V gene, CDR1 is SGDLS and CDR2 is YYNGEE. This CDR3 is built from 13 residues. CDR3 sequence: CASSAMTGDTQYF. In nucleotides, the CDR3 is TGTGCCAGCAGCGCCATGACGGGAGATACGCAGTATTTT.

The chain links TRBV5-4 to TRBJ2-3, with 12 bases fitting TRBD1. Germline values: CDR1 SGHNT, CDR2 YYREEE (reference sequence). With V trimmed by 3 bases and J by 1 base, 3 bases remained unmatched. CDR3 length: 16 residues. The CDR3, as DNA: TGTGCCAGCAGCTCCGGGACAGGGGGCGGCACAGATACGCAGTATTTT. It codes for CASSSGTGGGTDTQYF. The whole variable domain, filled in from reference TRBV5-4 and TRBJ2-3, reads ETGVTQSPTHLIKTRGQQVTLRCSSQSGHNTVSWYQQALGQGPQFIFQYYREEENGRGNFPPRFSGLQFPNYSSELNVNALELDDSALYLCASSSGTGGGTDTQYFGPGTRLTVL.

The rearrangement uses TRBV11-2 and TRBJ1-2; D gene ambiguous. The ends were cut back, 3 bases at V and 14 bases at J, with 22 bases in the middle. The CDR3 spans 14 residues. Germline V CDR1 and CDR2: SGHAT, FQNNGV. This chain's CDR3 is CASSFGGLRGIHTF. Here the CDR3 DNA reads TGTGCCAGCAGCTTTGGTGGGCTTCGGGGTATCCATACCTTC.

V is TRBV7-9 and J is TRBJ2-7; D gene uncertain. This CDR3 region has 12 residues. V lost 5 bases to trimming and J lost 6 bases, with 11 bases between them. Germline lookup yields CDR1 SEHNR and CDR2 FQNEAQ (reference sequence). In nucleotides, the CDR3 is TGTGCCAGCAGCCCCGCCCACAGCGAGCAGTACTTC. It encodes CASSPAHSEQYF.

J is TRBJ2-1 and V is TRBV6-6; TRBD1 is a possible D gene (6 bases). Per germline, CDR1 MNHNY and CDR2 SVGAGI (reference sequence). V gave up 7 bases and J gave up 3 bases, with 10 bases separating them. This CDR3 contains 13 residues. The DNA of the CDR3 is TGTGCCAGCACCCAGGGGAACTACAATGAGCAGTTCTTC. This gives the protein CASTQGNYNEQFF.

The CDR3 nucleotides are TGTGCCTGGAGTCCCTTCATGACAGGGACTGAAGCTTTCTTT. Its protein product is CAWSPFMTGTEAFF. The chain employs TRBV30 and TRBJ1-1; 7 bases agree with TRBD1. Germline CDR1 GTSNPN, CDR2 SVGIG (reference sequence). Trimming cost V 2 bases and J 5 bases; bases outside gene matches: 8. There are 14 residues in the CDR3.

This chain uses TRBV10-2 with TRBJ2-7; TRBD2 might be the D (6 bases). The CDR3 loop spans 13 amino acids. Deletions cut 2 bases from V and 6 bases from J, with 11 bases between. In germline, CDR1 is WSHSY, CDR2 SAAADI. This CDR3 is CASSEGEAIEQYF. CDR3 DNA: TGCGCCAGCAGTGAGGGGGAGGCCATCGAGCAGTACTTC.

The chain links TRBV3-1 (or the pseudogene TRBV3-2) to TRBJ1-1; 8 nucleotides align to TRBD1. Germline CDR1 is LGHDT and CDR2 is YNNKEL (reference sequence). The CDR3 is 12 residues long. The V gene end was trimmed by 4 bases and the J gene end by 8 bases; junction bases not matched to a gene: 3. Here the CDR3 DNA reads TGTGCCAGCAGCCCCCGGGACAGGGAAGCTTTCTTT. As protein: CASSPRDREAFF.

V usage is TRBV29-1 and J usage is TRBJ1-1, with D maybe TRBD1 (6 bases). V was trimmed by 7 bases and J by 6 bases, leaving 15 bases between them. Germline assignment: CDR1 SQVTM and CDR2 ANQGSEA. The CDR3 runs to 12 residues. CDR3 sequence: CSAEGVGAEAFF. CDR3 DNA: TGCAGCGCCGAGGGGGTGGGGGCTGAAGCTTTCTTT.

The CDR3, as DNA: TGCGCCAGCAGCTTAAACTCGCAACGTAGTAGTGAAAAACTGTTTTTT. Amino acids: CASSLNSQRSSEKLFF. The chain joins TRBV5-1 to TRBJ1-4; D is undetermined. The CDR3 has 16 residues. CDR1 and CDR2 (germline): SGHRS, YFSETQ. Trimming took 2 bases from V and 7 from J, leaving 18 bases between them.

In this sample, this clone turned up once. V usage is TRBV19 and J usage is TRBJ1-1, with 9 bases fitting TRBD1. Germline CDR1 is LNHDA and CDR2 is SQIVND (reference sequence). The CDR3 has 14 residues. V was pared by 5 bases and J by 4 bases, with 5 bases of the junction left unmatched. Written as DNA, the CDR3 is TGTGCCAGTAGTGCAGGGACAGGGTTCACTGAAGCTTTCTTT. It is translated as CASSAGTGFTEAFF.

This rearrangement joins TRBV6-5 to TRBJ1-5; 9 bases match TRBD1. The length of the CDR3 is 16 residues. Germline-derived CDR1 and CDR2 are MNHEY and SVGAGI. J was trimmed by 0 bases and V by 4 bases; bases with no gene match: 4. CDR3: CASSFRDRDSNQPQHF. The CDR3 bases are TGTGCCAGCAGTTTCCGGGACAGGGATAGCAATCAGCCCCAGCATTTT.

The V and J genes are TRBV7-9 and TRBJ1-5, with D perhaps matching TRBD1 (5 bases). CDR1 and CDR2 from the germline V gene are SEHNR and FQNEAQ (reference sequence). The CDR3 extends over 12 amino acids. Trimming took 8 bases from V and 5 from J, leaving 10 bases between them. CDR3 residues: CASCGGDQPQHF. DNA of the CDR3: TGTGCCAGCTGTGGGGGGGATCAGCCCCAGCATTTT.

The table lists this clone with a count of one. The genes are TRBV2 and TRBJ1-1; D is unresolved. The germline V and J ends were trimmed by 7 bases and 1 base, with 13 bases remaining between them. Per germline, CDR1 SNHLY and CDR2 FYNNEI. The CDR3 is made up of 14 amino acids. The CDR3 DNA reads as TGTGCCAGCACCCGGGGAGAGCAGAACACTGAAGCTTTCTTT. This gives the protein CASTRGEQNTEAFF.

This chain links TRBV9 with TRBJ1-2, with no clear D. The CDR3 length is 13 residues. Germline V gene sequence: CDR1 SGDLS, CDR2 YYNGEE. Trimming removed 4 bases at V and 8 bases at J, with 15 bases between. CDR3 in DNA: TGTGCCAGCAGCCAGGCGGGAGGGCGCGGCTACACCTTC. Amino acid sequence: CASSQAGGRGYTF.

The rearrangement joins TRBV2 to TRBJ1-4; D may be TRBD1 (6 bases). Deletions cut 6 bases from V and 11 bases from J, with 22 bases between. Germline V gene sequence: CDR1 SNHLY, CDR2 FYNNEI. This CDR3 region has 15 residues. CDR3 residues: CASRAPGQGTIKLFF. CDR3 nucleotide sequence: TGTGCCAGCAGGGCACCGGGACAAGGGACGATTAAACTGTTTTTT.

The rearrangement links TRBV28 to TRBJ2-1; 10 bases line up with TRBD2. The CDR3 has 16 amino acids. V dropped 3 bases and J dropped 2; count of bases not matched to a gene: 4. CDR1 is MDHEN and CDR2 is SYDVKM in the germline V gene. The CDR3 sequence is CASSFLSGGAYNEQFF. In DNA form, the CDR3 reads TGTGCCAGCAGTTTCCTAAGCGGGGGGGCCTACAATGAGCAGTTCTTC.

V gene TRBV5-6 combines with J gene TRBJ2-5; possible D gene TRBD2, 7 bases. Per germline, CDR1 SGHDT and CDR2 YYEEEE. Trimming took 0 bases from V and 5 from J, leaving 11 bases between them. The length of the CDR3 is 14 residues. The CDR3 coding sequence is TGTGCCAGCAGCTTGGCCAGGGGAGGGGAGACCCAGTACTTC. It is translated as CASSLARGGETQYF.

This sequence joins TRBV7-8 and TRBJ2-1, with 10 bases that match TRBD2. This CDR3 has 16 residues. Trimming at V came to 7 bases and at J to 5 bases, leaving 11 bases not matched to a gene. From germline, CDR1 is SGHVS and CDR2 FQNEAQ. This CDR3 is CASTIRTSGPNNEQFF. DNA for the CDR3: TGTGCCAGCACCATCCGGACTAGCGGCCCCAACAATGAGCAGTTCTTC.

The chain uses TRBV18 and TRBJ2-7; TRBD1 matches at 9 bases. Germline CDR1 KGHSH, CDR2 LQKENI. There are 13 residues in the CDR3. V dropped 7 bases and J dropped 6; count of bases not matched to a gene: 7. CDR3 DNA: TGTGCCAGCTGCCAGGACAGGGGAGGCGAGCAGTACTTC. It translates to CASCQDRGGEQYF.

The chain has TRBV5-1 and TRBJ2-7; possibly TRBD1 for D (5 bases). CDR3 length: 14 residues. Trimming removed 4 bases at V and 0 bases at J, with 11 bases between. The V gene's germline CDR1 is SGHRS and CDR2 YFSETQ. CDR3 DNA: TGCGCCAGCAGCCTGGGGCCAAGCTCCTACGAGCAGTACTTC. Protein product: CASSLGPSSYEQYF.

The chain uses TRBV19 and TRBJ2-4; weak D call: TRBD1 (6 bases). CDR1 is LNHDA and CDR2 is SQIVND in the germline V gene (reference sequence). The CDR3 contains 18 residues. The V gene lost 5 bases and the J gene lost 1 base, with 21 bases spanning the gap. The CDR3 DNA is TGTGCCAGTAGTCCCTCGTCTTGGACAGCTAACGCCAAAAACATTCAGTACTTC. As protein: CASSPSSWTANAKNIQYF.

The chain uses TRBV5-5 and TRBJ2-3; D is perhaps TRBD1 (6 bases). CDR1 and CDR2 from the germline V gene are SGHKS and YYEKEE (reference sequence). The V end lost 0 bases, the J end lost 3 bases, and 14 bases lay between the germline ends. CDR3 length: 16 residues. The CDR3 sequence: CASSLAWSQGTDTQYF. The CDR3 nucleotides are TGTGCCAGCAGCTTGGCATGGAGCCAGGGGACAGATACGCAGTATTTT. Combining the CDR3 with reference TRBV5-5 and TRBJ2-3 gives the whole variable domain DAGVTQSPTHLIKTRGQQVTLRCSPISGHKSVSWYQQVLGQGPQFIFQYYEKEERGRGNFPDRFSARQFPNYSSELNVNALLLGDSALYLCASSLAWSQGTDTQYFGPGTRLTVL.

The rearrangement uses TRBV9 and TRBJ2-2; 8 bases match TRBD1. The germline V gene has CDR1 SGDLS and CDR2 YYNGEE. J lost 7 bases, V lost 3 bases, and 5 bases had no gene match. The CDR3 loop spans 14 amino acids. The CDR3 nucleotides are TGTGCCAGCAGCGGAGGACAGGGAATCGGGGAGCTGTTTTTT. Encoded protein: CASSGGQGIGELFF.